This TCR beta chain was recorded in a study of identical twins listed by TCRdb under 2016. Regarding the complete study: To test whether fetal clonotypes persist, the study used deep sequencing on TCR alpha and beta repertoires from monozygotic twins, unrelated adults of various ages, and cord blood. Replicate twin experiments were performed at different times using different library preparation protocols to rule out contamination. General study outcomes and caveats: Fewer insertions were carried by abundant cord blood beta clonotypes; a weaker similar trend was observed in young adult naive repertoires, while no such trend was observed in memory repertoires. Compared with coincidental sharing between unrelated individuals, an excess of low generation-probability sequences was observed among out-of-frame TCR alpha sequences shared between twins. Out-of-frame TCR alpha sharing in monozygotic twins was systematically underestimated by recombination models, whereas sharing between unrelated individuals was in agreement with the recombination models. Zero-insertion analyses could be partly confounded by invariant T cells such as MAIT and iNKT, though diverse VJ usage argued against such confounding for most clonotypes. Because the same donors could not be followed over many years, conclusions were based on cross-sectional statistical analysis. A weaker excess of twin sharing was found in beta out-of-frame sequences because the signal-to-noise ratio was lowered by fewer shared sequences.

All donors were healthy Caucasians. Three pairs of female monozygotic twins, all aged about 18 to 30 years, were included in the twin cohort. The RNA used for TCR libraries was isolated from peripheral blood mononuclear cells. The CDR3 sequence holds 16 residues, the cysteine and phenylalanine included. Only the CDR3 DNA is retained, 48 bases long and in frame from the first base. CDR1 is given as SGDLS and CDR2 as YYNGEE, both from the germline V gene. Here V drops 0 bases and J drops 6 bases, and the junction holds 2 bases not matched to any gene. This clonotype was found a few times. Its antigen remains undetermined. No much larger clone exists at a distance of one base, and base qualities are not known. Libraries were constructed by 5' RACE. Sequencer: Illumina HiSeq 2000. A universal primer binding site was added through template switching, and the final cDNA carried a unique molecular identifier so that TCR cDNA molecules could be counted accurately. Specific primers in the conserved constant-segment region were used to synthesize first-strand cDNA for the TCR alpha and beta chains. To control for contamination, every cDNA library carried two barcodes: a SMART-Mk sample barcode plus Illumina barcodes. Two successive PCR steps introduced TruSeq adapter sequences along with Illumina sample barcodes. Sequencing of the TCR alpha and beta cDNA libraries was done on the Illumina HiSeq platform using custom primers. The study's processing was this. Raw reads were processed with MiGEC to extract unique molecular identifiers, and MiXCR was used to determine CDR3 positions. Recombination models were inferred per individual with the repgenHMM and IGoR tools using an EM algorithm. Shared clonotype analysis was performed with the tcR package in R, normalizing sharing by the product of cloneset sizes. To study raw recombination free of thymic and clonal selection effects, out-of-frame nonproductive sequences were analyzed. Using fastp trimming at Q25 and MiXCR clonotype assembly, TCRdb reanalyzed the public sequencing data and kept in-frame beta chains. Records with the same CDR3 protein are collapsed into one entry carrying the most frequent genes and DNA. TCRdb's processing, not the authors', yielded these V and J calls. The sample table contains over 600,000 distinct CDR3 sequences; only one count was recorded for approximately 22% of them. The top ten constitute around 4.5% of the sample.

These records were also assigned to another study, of T cells expressing NK-cell markers. The second source states: Three sorted T-cell subsets (CD3+CD56+NKG2C+, CD3+CD56+NKG2C- and CD3+CD56-NKG2C+) from fewer than 10 donors had their TCR beta-chain repertoires profiled. Of the eight sequenced donors, seven were found to be HCMV-seropositive and one was found to be HCMV-seronegative. To restrict sorting to alphabetaTCR-expressing T cells, an anti-gammadeltaTCR antibody was added in several experiments. For roughly 6 donors, the dominant CD3+CD56+NKG2C+ clonotypes were among the top 10 CD8+ clonotypes and accounted for about 1.0-7.5% of CD8+ T cells. Those dominant clonotypes were again the most abundant among CD3+CD56-NKG2C+ cells in a few donors, at about 28.3-60.1%. Whether the expanded NKG2C-expressing T cell clones were specific for HCMV antigens remained unclear. The eight sequenced donors were randomly selected healthy volunteers, three men and five women. HCMV serostatus was determined by detecting HCMV-specific IgG in serum with a commercial ELISA kit. For five to seven donors, bulk peripheral blood T-cell repertoires were also sequenced from unsorted PBMC. MIGEC was used to demultiplex reads and group reads by UMI, and MiTCR was used to assemble and quantify clonotypes. To exclude erroneous sequences, any TCR cDNA sequence not supported by at least two reads was discarded. The tcR package was used for downstream repertoire analysis, and clonotypes were matched across fractions by CDR3 nucleotide sequence plus V segment. VDJmatch was used to annotate antigen specificity against VDJdb, with one amino acid substitution in CDR3 allowed.

The clonotype was recovered from a woman younger than 30 in good health. Specimen: PBMCs. The chain was built from TRBV9 and TRBJ1-6, and TRBD1 aligns with 11 junction nucleotides. The nucleotide sequence is TGTGCCAGCAGCGTAGGGACAGGGGGCTTTAATTCACCCCTCCACTTT. Its product reads: CASSVGTGGFNSPLHF.